The 31 T cell receptor beta chains below come from one sample, sequenced in a study of T cells in Graves' hyperthyroidism and ophthalmopathy. Amplification targeted TCR beta CDR3 regions from RNA transcripts. The study used the HTBI primer set for a first-round RT-PCR of the TCR CDR3. TCRdb re-called the multiplex PCR reads through MiXCR, storing one row per CDR3 protein. There are hundreds of thousands of distinct CDR3 sequences in the sample; approximately 15% occur only once, and around 4.1% lies in the top ten. The sequencing input was blood. Receptor source: a woman in her thirties or forties with Graves' ophthalmopathy.

This clonotype was counted many times. This sequence joins TRBV28 and TRBJ2-7; no clear D gene. Germline assignment: CDR1 MDHEN and CDR2 SYDVKM. This CDR3 spans 13 amino acids. Deletions cut 1 base from V and 3 bases from J, with 7 bases between. The CDR3 reads CASSLYGNYEQYF. CDR3 nucleotides: TGTGCCAGCAGTTTATACGGAAACTACGAGCAGTACTTC.

This clonotype was recorded many times. This sequence joins TRBV12-3 or TRBV12-4 and TRBJ1-2; D is unresolved. The ends were cut back, 3 bases at V and 6 bases at J, with 14 bases in the middle. This CDR3 has 14 amino acids. CDR3 region: CASSFSAANDGYTF. CDR3 nucleotide sequence: TGTGCCAGCAGTTTTTCCGCGGCGAATGATGGCTACACCTTC.

This clonotype occurred many times. The chain links TRBV28 to TRBJ2-4; D assignment may be TRBD1 or TRBD2 (5 bases each). Germline lookup yields CDR1 MDHEN and CDR2 SYDVKM. V lost 3 bases to trimming and J lost 0 bases, with 15 bases between them. The CDR3 totals 17 residues. CDR3 loop: CASSFSGARIAKNIQYF. The CDR3 DNA reads TGTGCCAGCAGTTTCTCCGGGGCGAGGATAGCCAAAAACATTCAGTACTTC.

The chain carries TRBV7-7 and TRBJ2-2; a possible D gene is TRBD2 (6 bases). Per germline, CDR1 SSHAT and CDR2 FNYEAQ (reference sequence). CDR3 length: 14 amino acids. The CDR3 DNA reads TGTGCTAGCGCCGTGGCGGGATCCACCGGGGAGCTGTTTTTT. Translation gives CASAVAGSTGELFF.

This clonotype was detected many times. The DNA of the CDR3 is TGTGCCAGCAGCCAAGAGGCAGGGGGAGGCAGCGAGCAGTACTTC. Translated, it gives CASSQEAGGGSEQYF. This chain connects TRBV3-1 to TRBJ2-7, with D maybe TRBD1 (7 bases). The V and J ends lost 0 bases and 6 bases respectively, with 15 bases between them. Germline V gene lookup returns CDR1 LGHDT and CDR2 YNNKEL (reference sequence). The CDR3 sequence is 15 residues long.

This clonotype has more than one count but fewer than ten. The chain combines TRBV6-5 with TRBJ2-2; 10 nucleotides agree with TRBD2. Per germline, CDR1 MNHEY and CDR2 SVGAGI. The CDR3 sequence is 16 residues long. Trimming at V came to 2 bases and at J to 7 bases, leaving 7 bases not matched to a gene. The chain's CDR3 is CASSYGLAGDFGELFF. CDR3 coding DNA: TGTGCCAGCAGTTACGGGCTAGCGGGAGATTTCGGGGAGCTGTTTTTT.

In this sample, this clonotype turned up many times. This chain links TRBV6-2 or TRBV6-3 with TRBJ2-7; 7 bases are shared with TRBD2. Germline CDR1 and CDR2: MNHEY and SVGEGT. Trimming removed 8 bases from V and 0 bases from J; junction bases left unmatched: 4. The CDR3 sequence is 13 residues long. Here the CDR3 DNA reads TGTGCCAGCGGTAGCGGGTTCTCCTACGAGCAGTACTTC. Translation: CASGSGFSYEQYF.

This clonotype was counted only a few times. The chain is built from TRBV7-2 and TRBJ2-5; D unresolved. This CDR3 is 16 amino acids long. V lost 1 base to trimming and J lost 0 bases, with 12 bases between them. Germline-derived CDR1 and CDR2 are SGHTA and FQGNSA. The DNA for the CDR3 is TGTGCCAGCAGCTTAGGACTGGACCGGTACCAAGAGACCCAGTACTTC. It specifies CASSLGLDRYQETQYF.

In its sample, this clonotype was seen many times. The J gene is TRBJ2-7, the V gene TRBV27, with TRBD2 matching 10 bases. This CDR3 spans 15 amino acids. The junction had 5 bases not matched to a gene; V was cut back by 2 bases and J by 4 bases. The V gene's germline CDR1 is MNHEY and CDR2 SMNVEV (reference sequence). CDR3 DNA: TGTGCCAGCAGTTTAATAGCGGGAGGACAATACGAGCAGTACTTC. It is translated as CASSLIAGGQYEQYF.

The chain is built from TRBV19 and TRBJ1-1; possibly TRBD1 for D (5 bases). The CDR3 spans 15 residues. Trimming took 3 bases from V and 6 from J, leaving 17 bases between them. The germline V gene has CDR1 LNHDA and CDR2 SQIVND (reference sequence). CDR3 sequence reads: CASSIGQGVGSEAFF. DNA for the CDR3: TGTGCCAGTAGTATCGGGCAGGGCGTCGGGTCTGAAGCTTTCTTT. The whole variable domain, remainder taken from reference TRBV19 and TRBJ1-1, is DGGITQSPKYLFRKEGQNVTLSCEQNLNHDAMYWYRQDPGQGLRLIYYSQIVNDFQKGDIAEGYSVSREKKESFPLTVTSAQKNPTAFYLCASSIGQGVGSEAFFGQGTRLTVV.

This clonotype was seen repeatedly, ten times or more. The chain links TRBV6-2 or TRBV6-3 to TRBJ2-5, with TRBD1 identical over 8 bases. CDR1 is MNHEY and CDR2 is SVGEGT in the germline V gene. The ends lost 2 bases at V and 7 bases at J; junction bases unmatched: 6. The CDR3 consists of 14 residues. CDR3 in amino acids: CASSYKQGGGTQYF. CDR3 nucleotides: TGTGCCAGCAGTTACAAACAGGGGGGAGGGACCCAGTACTTC.

This clonotype occurred many times. The rearrangement uses TRBV15 and TRBJ1-5; weak D call: TRBD1 (6 bases). Between the trimmed V and J ends, which lost 1 base and 7 bases, there was a span of 14 bases. This CDR3 is 15 amino acids long. Germline V gene lookup returns CDR1 LNHNV and CDR2 YYDKDF (reference sequence). This CDR3 is CATSRGTQGGQPQHF. The DNA of the CDR3 is TGTGCCACCAGCAGAGGGACACAGGGAGGCCAGCCCCAGCATTTT.

This clonotype was seen repeatedly, ten times or more. V usage is TRBV20-1 and J usage is TRBJ2-5; maybe TRBD2 (6 bases). V lost 0 bases and J 5 bases, leaving 16 bases between the germline ends. The germline gives CDR1 DFQATT, CDR2 SNEGSKA (reference sequence). The CDR3 totals 15 residues. The DNA for the CDR3 is TGCAGTGCTAGAGATCAGGCGGGGATGGGGGAGACCCAGTACTTC. Protein product: CSARDQAGMGETQYF.

The chain employs TRBV20-1 and TRBJ2-7, with a possible D match to TRBD2 (6 bases). Germline lookup yields CDR1 DFQATT and CDR2 SNEGSKA (reference sequence). This CDR3 spans 13 amino acids. DNA for the CDR3: TGCAGAGCGTACCGGGAGCCGGGTTGGGAGCAGTACTTC. Protein sequence: CRAYREPGWEQYF.

Ten or more counts support this clonotype. The gene calls are TRBV28 and TRBJ2-7; D gene ambiguous. Germline V gene data show CDR1 as MDHEN and CDR2 as SYDVKM. This CDR3 is 12 amino acids long. V dropped 6 bases and J dropped 7 bases, with 13 bases sitting between them. The CDR3 sequence is CASSSRLGEQYF. Here the CDR3 DNA reads TGTGCCAGCAGCTCACGATTGGGGGAGCAGTACTTC. The whole variable domain, filled in from reference TRBV28 and TRBJ2-7, reads DVKVTQSSRYLVKRTGEKVFLECVQDMDHENMFWYRQDPGLGLRLIYFSYDVKMKEKGDIPEGYSVSREKKERFSLILESASTNQTSMYLCASSSRLGEQYFGPGTRLTVT.

V usage is TRBV13 and J usage is TRBJ1-1; D gene uncertain. This CDR3 comprises 14 residues. Germline V gene lookup returns CDR1 PRHDT and CDR2 FYEKMQ (reference sequence). Trimming removed 5 bases at V and 0 bases at J, with 10 bases between. The CDR3: CASSPERLNTEAFF. The CDR3 nucleotides read TGTGCCAGCAGCCCGGAGCGGCTGAACACTGAAGCTTTCTTT. The complete variable domain, with remaining parts taken from reference TRBV13 and TRBJ1-1, reads AAGVIQSPRHLIKEKRETATLKCYPIPRHDTVYWYQQGPGQDPQFLISFYEKMQSDKGSIPDRFSAQQFSDYHSELNMSSLELGDSALYFCASSPERLNTEAFFGQGTRLTVV.

The chain joins TRBV24-1 to TRBJ2-7; D is uncertain. V lost 3 bases to trimming and J lost 3 bases, with 8 bases between them. Germline CDR1 reads KGHDR; CDR2 reads SFDVKD. This CDR3 region has 13 residues. The CDR3 reads CATSDRSHYEQYF. CDR3 bases: TGTGCCACCAGTGATAGGTCACACTACGAGCAGTACTTC.

A note on this clonotype: A read error may be the cause here, since a much bigger clone is one base away. CDR3 sequence reads: CASSLGTGYGAEAFF. The CDR3 DNA reads as TGTGCCAGCAGCCTGGGCACAGGGTACGGCGCTGAAGCTTTCTTT. The V call is TRBV7-8, the J call TRBJ1-1; D possibly corresponds to TRBD1 (6 bases). Germline lookup yields CDR1 SGHVS and CDR2 FQNEAQ. V was clipped by 5 bases and J by 6 bases, with 19 bases between them. This CDR3 comprises 15 residues.

In this sample, this clonotype turned up many times. The gene calls are TRBV28 and TRBJ2-2; perhaps TRBD2 as D (6 bases). The CDR3 has 14 amino acids. Germline V gene data show CDR1 as MDHEN and CDR2 as SYDVKM. Trimming took 1 base from V and 8 from J, leaving 11 bases between them. CDR3 bases: TGTGCCAGCAGTTTATTGGAGGGAGCGGGGGAGCTGTTTTTT. Encoded protein: CASSLLEGAGELFF.

Ten or more counts support this clonotype. This chain joins TRBV7-9 and TRBJ2-7, with a weak D call TRBD1 (5 bases). CDR1 is SEHNR and CDR2 is FQNEAQ in the germline V gene (reference sequence). The CDR3 is made up of 13 amino acids. The V end was cut by 1 base, the J end by 3 bases, with 7 bases between. DNA of the CDR3: TGTGCCAGCAGCTTAGAGGGGTTCTACGAGCAGTACTTC. Its protein is CASSLEGFYEQYF.

In its sample, this clonotype was seen many times. This sequence joins TRBV27 and TRBJ2-2; D unresolved. Deletions cut 0 bases from V and 7 bases from J, with 6 bases between. The CDR3 has 13 amino acids. Germline CDR1 is MNHEY and CDR2 is SMNVEV (reference sequence). DNA of the CDR3: TGTGCCAGCAGTTTATCGATGGGCGGGGAGCTGTTTTTT. Its translation is CASSLSMGGELFF.

This chain links TRBV19 with TRBJ1-1, with D perhaps matching TRBD1 (5 bases). In germline, CDR1 is LNHDA, CDR2 SQIVND (reference sequence). The germline V and J ends were trimmed by 7 bases and 5 bases, with 11 bases remaining between them. The CDR3 totals 12 residues. The CDR3 sequence: CASTSGVTEAFF. As DNA, the CDR3 is TGTGCCAGTACCTCGGGGGTAACTGAAGCTTTCTTT.

This clonotype was seen a few times. The chain is built from TRBV27 and TRBJ1-1; D not resolved. Trimming took 4 bases from V and 1 from J, leaving 13 bases between them. This CDR3 has 15 residues. Germline V CDR1 and CDR2: MNHEY, SMNVEV (reference sequence). DNA of the CDR3: TGTGCCAGCAGTTATGGAACGGTCCCGAACACTGAAGCTTTCTTT. Translated, it gives CASSYGTVPNTEAFF.

There are a few counts of this clonotype. This chain links TRBV11-1 with TRBJ2-5; D is unresolved. This CDR3 spans 13 amino acids. The germline V gene has CDR1 SGHAT and CDR2 FQDESV (reference sequence). The V gene lost 3 bases and the J gene lost 5 bases, with 10 bases spanning the gap. The CDR3 DNA reads as TGTGCCAGCAGCTTCGAAGCGATGGAGACCCAGTACTTC. Protein: CASSFEAMETQYF.

This clonotype was seen ten or more times. The chain links TRBV6-5 to TRBJ2-7; D remains unclear. The CDR3 loop spans 15 amino acids. Germline assignment: CDR1 MNHEY and CDR2 SVGAGI. V lost 4 bases, J lost 0 bases, and 13 bases lay in between. This CDR3 reads CASSLVFSSSYEQYF. The CDR3 region has the DNA TGTGCCAGCAGTTTGGTCTTTTCAAGCTCCTACGAGCAGTACTTC.

The rearrangement links TRBV20-1 to TRBJ2-7; the match to TRBD1 covers 9 bases. This CDR3 is built from 15 residues. CDR1 and CDR2 (germline): DFQATT, SNEGSKA (reference sequence). J lost 7 bases, V lost 3 bases, and 13 bases had no gene match. CDR3 in amino acids: CSARRMGQGEREQYF. The DNA for the CDR3 is TGCAGTGCTAGGAGAATGGGACAGGGAGAAAGGGAGCAGTACTTC.

This clonotype was detected many times. The chain couples TRBV30 to TRBJ1-1, with D unclear. The germline gives CDR1 GTSNPN, CDR2 SVGIG (reference sequence). The CDR3 runs 14 residues. Trimming removed 1 base at V and 0 bases at J, with 9 bases between. Here the CDR3 DNA reads TGTGCCTGGAGTGACCAGGTCTTGAACACTGAAGCTTTCTTT. Translation gives CAWSDQVLNTEAFF.

The chain links TRBV3-1 to TRBJ2-2; TRBD1 is a possible D gene (5 bases). The CDR3 covers 14 residues. V dropped 3 bases and J dropped 5 bases, with 10 bases sitting between them. Germline V gene lookup returns CDR1 LGHDT and CDR2 YNNKEL (reference sequence). CDR3 loop: CASSQDPGTGELFF. The CDR3 DNA sequence: TGTGCCAGCAGCCAGGACCCAGGGACCGGGGAGCTGTTTTTT.

CDR3 sequence reads: CASSKYGGAEAFF. In DNA, the CDR3 is TGTGCCAGCAGCAAGTACGGGGGGGCTGAAGCTTTCTTT. The genes are TRBV5-5 and TRBJ1-1; TRBD1 might be the D (5 bases). The CDR3 covers 13 residues. The germline V and J ends were trimmed by 4 bases and 6 bases, with 13 bases remaining between them. CDR1 and CDR2 (germline): SGHKS, YYEKEE (reference sequence).

This clonotype appeared a few times. The rearrangement links TRBV5-1 to TRBJ2-7; 7 bases align to TRBD1. CDR3 size: 15 residues. V dropped 2 bases and J dropped 0; count of bases not matched to a gene: 5. Germline CDR1 is SGHRS and CDR2 is YFSETQ. CDR3 loop: CASSLWDSFSYEQYF. The CDR3, as DNA: TGCGCCAGCAGCTTATGGGACAGCTTCTCCTACGAGCAGTACTTC.

This chain uses TRBV10-3 with TRBJ2-5; D is unresolved. This CDR3 contains 13 residues. Trimming stripped 2 bases from V and 3 bases from J, with 7 bases between. The germline gives CDR1 ENHRY, CDR2 SYGVKD. In nucleotides, the CDR3 is TGTGCCATCAGTGAGGGGCTCAAAGAGACCCAGTACTTC. It encodes CAISEGLKETQYF.